This passage covers 24 T cell receptor beta chains from one sample sequenced in a study of shared clonotypes between healthy human individuals. Data came from immunoSEQ multiplex PCR; TCRdb stores just in-frame clones and leaves some out. The data contain around 940,000 clones, less than 85% of them singletons. The sample consisted of memory CD4+ T cells sorted from blood. Regarding subset: CD45RA-negative fraction. Receptors originate from a man between 18 and 35 years old in good health.

To note about this clone: This probably arose from a read error, given a far larger clone one base away. The V call is TRBV30, the J call TRBJ2-7; D may be TRBD1 or TRBD2 (5 bases each). Germline CDR1 and CDR2: GTSNPN and SVGIG (reference sequence). The CDR3 runs 15 residues. The germline V and J ends were trimmed by 6 bases and 4 bases, with 22 bases remaining between them. The CDR3 DNA reads TGTGCCTGTAGACCTCTAGGGACGAGGGAGTACGAGCAGTACTTC. Amino acid sequence: CACRPLGTREYEQYF.

In this sample, this clone turned up a few times. V is TRBV5-4 and J is TRBJ1-5; 9 positions match TRBD1. This CDR3 has 18 amino acids. The V and J ends lost 4 bases and 2 bases, in that order; junction bases with no gene match: 13. Germline V gene sequence: CDR1 SGHNT, CDR2 YYREEE (reference sequence). The DNA for the CDR3 is TGTGCCAGCAGCGTCCCGGGACAGGGATTAAGGGGCAATCAGCCCCAGCATTTT. Translating it yields CASSVPGQGLRGNQPQHF.

This clone showed up just a few times. The V call is TRBV9, the J call TRBJ1-2; 9 bases are a match to TRBD1. This CDR3 is 17 amino acids long. In germline, CDR1 is SGDLS, CDR2 YYNGEE. J lost 0 bases, V lost 2 bases, and 8 bases had no gene match. CDR3 DNA sequence: TGTGCCAGCAGCGTCAGGGACAGGGTGGGAACTAACTATGGCTACACCTTC. Amino acids: CASSVRDRVGTNYGYTF.

The CDR3 region has the DNA TGTGCCAGCAGTGATGAAGGGGCGTTTGCCGGCTACACCTTC. This translates into CASSDEGAFAGYTF. The V gene is TRBV2, the J gene TRBJ1-2; possibly TRBD1 for D (5 bases). V was pared by 3 bases and J by 8 bases, with 16 bases between. Per germline, CDR1 SNHLY and CDR2 FYNNEI. The CDR3 is 14 residues long.

This chain joins TRBV28 and TRBJ1-5; the match to TRBD1 covers 10 bases. V trimming: 4 bases; J trimming: 6 bases; junction bases outside the gene matches: 6. Germline loops: CDR1 MDHEN, CDR2 SYDVKM. There are 15 residues in the CDR3. DNA for the CDR3: TGTGCCAGCAGTTCGCCGGGACAGGGGAGTCAGCCCCAGCATTTT. As protein: CASSSPGQGSQPQHF.

The chain joins TRBV30 to TRBJ1-2; a weak D match, TRBD1 (5 bases). Germline V gene lookup returns CDR1 GTSNPN and CDR2 SVGIG (reference sequence). The germline V and J ends were trimmed by 1 base and 2 bases, with 17 bases remaining between them. The CDR3 totals 16 residues. The CDR3 nucleotides are TGTGCCTGGAGTGGGGGGACGAGGGTCGTCAACTATGGCTACACCTTC. Its translation: CAWSGGTRVVNYGYTF.

The V and J genes are TRBV30 and TRBJ1-2; unclear D gene. Trimming stripped 5 bases from V and 5 bases from J, with 21 bases between. The V gene's germline CDR1 is GTSNPN and CDR2 SVGIG (reference sequence). This CDR3 region has 15 residues. CDR3 bases: TGTGCCTGGGGACGATCCCCAGAGGTGGTGTATGGCTACACCTTC. Translating it yields CAWGRSPEVVYGYTF.

The chain employs TRBV10-3 and TRBJ1-2; tentatively, D is TRBD1 (6 bases). Per germline, CDR1 ENHRY and CDR2 SYGVKD. The ends were cut back, 3 bases at V and 13 bases at J, with 12 bases in the middle. This CDR3 region has 11 residues. CDR3 loop: CAISDGGGPTF. CDR3 nucleotide sequence: TGTGCCATCAGTGATGGTGGGGGCCCCACCTTC.

This rearrangement joins TRBV2 to TRBJ2-2, with D perhaps assigned TRBD1 or TRBD2 (5 bases each). CDR3 length equals 14 residues. Germline assignment: CDR1 SNHLY and CDR2 FYNNEI. Trimming removed 10 bases at V and 2 bases at J, with 14 bases between. In nucleotides, the CDR3 is TGTGCCAATGGCGGCAGGGACAACACCGGGGAGCTGTTTTTT. Translated, it gives CANGGRDNTGELFF. The whole variable domain, filled in from reference TRBV2 and TRBJ2-2, reads EPEVTQTPSHQVTQMGQEVILRCVPISNHLYFYWYRQILGQKVEFLVSFYNNEISEKSEIFDDQFSVERPDGSNFTLKIRSTKLEDSAMYFCANGGRDNTGELFFGEGSRLTVL.

This chain uses TRBV5-3 with TRBJ1-1; tentatively, D is TRBD1 (5 bases). TRBV5-3 is an open reading frame whose function is uncertain. Trimming cost V 7 bases and J 3 bases, with 19 bases left between them. The CDR3 loop spans 15 amino acids. CDR3 in amino acids: CARGIGGLGDTEAFF. CDR3 sequence (DNA): TGTGCCAGAGGGATCGGGGGTCTAGGTGACACTGAAGCTTTCTTT.

The chain combines TRBV7-9 with TRBJ1-1; TRBD1 matches at 7 bases. The V segment lost 5 bases and the J segment 2 bases; nucleotides outside the gene matches: 2. The germline CDR1 and CDR2 sequences are SEHNR and FQNEAQ (reference sequence). The CDR3 contains 13 residues. The CDR3 nucleotides are TGTGCCAGCAGCGGACAGGCCAACACTGAAGCTTTCTTT. The encoded protein is CASSGQANTEAFF.

This sequence joins TRBV2 and TRBJ2-3; 10 bases agree with TRBD2. CDR3 length equals 15 residues. The V segment lost 7 bases and the J segment 6 bases; nucleotides outside the gene matches: 10. Germline CDR1 reads SNHLY; CDR2 reads FYNNEI. CDR3 sequence (DNA): TGTGCCAGCAAGTGGGTGAGCGGGGGGGCGGATACGCAGTATTTT. Residues: CASKWVSGGADTQYF.

This clone was observed many times. The chain couples TRBV2 to TRBJ1-2; D is ambiguous. CDR1 and CDR2 from the germline V gene are SNHLY and FYNNEI. The germline V and J ends were trimmed by 3 bases and 0 bases, with 8 bases remaining between them. The length of the CDR3 is 14 residues. Here the CDR3 DNA reads TGTGCCAGCAGTGATTGGGATCCTAACTATGGCTACACCTTC. It is translated as CASSDWDPNYGYTF.

On this clone: Other DNA sequences from this sample encode an identical CDR3 as well. This chain connects TRBV29-1 to TRBJ2-5; a possible D gene is TRBD1 (7 bases). The CDR3 extends over 13 amino acids. V shed 4 bases and J shed 2 bases, with 11 bases lying between them. The germline V gene encodes CDR1 SQVTM and CDR2 ANQGSEA. The CDR3 sequence: CSVGAGGQETQYF. The CDR3 bases are TGCAGCGTTGGGGCAGGGGGGCAAGAGACCCAGTACTTC.

The chain has TRBV30 and TRBJ2-6; D is perhaps TRBD2 (5 bases). The germline V and J ends were trimmed by 2 bases and 1 base, with 6 bases remaining between them. The germline V gene has CDR1 GTSNPN and CDR2 SVGIG (reference sequence). This CDR3 is 14 amino acids long. The CDR3: CAWSRTSGANVLTF. The DNA of the CDR3 is TGTGCCTGGAGTAGGACTTCTGGGGCCAACGTCCTGACTTTC.

This chain links TRBV7-2 with TRBJ2-7; 7 positions match TRBD1. The CDR3 sequence is 14 residues long. Germline V gene data show CDR1 as SGHTA and CDR2 as FQGNSA. The V and J ends lost 5 bases and 3 bases, in that order; junction bases with no gene match: 7. CDR3 coding DNA: TGTGCCAGCAGCCCCGACCGGGACAGCTACGAGCAGTACTTC. It codes for CASSPDRDSYEQYF.

V usage is TRBV7-9 and J usage is TRBJ2-1; D remains ambiguous. The V and J ends lost 4 bases and 7 bases respectively, with 17 bases between them. This CDR3 is built from 15 residues. CDR1 SEHNR and CDR2 FQNEAQ come from the germline V gene (reference sequence). The DNA of the CDR3 is TGTGCCAGCAGCTACCCCTCCCAAAGGTTTAATGAGCAGTTCTTC. As protein: CASSYPSQRFNEQFF.

The chain links TRBV5-6 to TRBJ1-2; 12 bases agree with TRBD1. The CDR3 is made up of 15 amino acids. CDR1 SGHDT and CDR2 YYEEEE come from the germline V gene. V gave up 5 bases and J gave up 2 bases; unmatched junction bases: 4. As DNA, the CDR3 is TGTGCCAGCAGACTGGGACAGGGGGCAAACTATGGCTACACCTTC. It codes for CASRLGQGANYGYTF. Full variable domain (missing parts from reference TRBV5-6 and TRBJ1-2): DAGVTQSPTHLIKTRGQQVTLRCSPKSGHDTVSWYQQALGQGPQFIFQYYEEEERQRGNFPDRFSGHQFPNYSSELNVNALLLGDSALYLCASRLGQGANYGYTFGSGTRLTVV.

The chain joins TRBV18 to TRBJ1-4; 7 bases are shared with TRBD1. Germline-derived CDR1 and CDR2 are KGHSH and LQKENI. With 5 bases clipped from V and 7 bases from J, the junction kept 7 bases outside the gene matches. This CDR3 has 14 amino acids. In nucleotides, the CDR3 is TGTGCCAGCTCATCCCGGCAGGGGGTTGAAAAACTGTTTTTT. The encoded protein is CASSSRQGVEKLFF.

The DNA for the CDR3 is TGTGCCAGCAGCCCGTCCAGGGTAGAGCCCCAGCATTTT. It is translated as CASSPSRVEPQHF. The chain employs TRBV27 and TRBJ1-5; perhaps TRBD1 as D (5 bases). CDR1 and CDR2 from the germline V gene are MNHEY and SMNVEV (reference sequence). The V and J ends lost 6 bases and 8 bases respectively, with 14 bases between them. This CDR3 has 13 amino acids.

V and J are TRBV6-6 and TRBJ2-3, with D unresolved. Trimming took off 1 base at V and 4 bases at J, with 3 bases between the two ends. Looked up from germline, CDR1 is MNHNY and CDR2 is SVGAGI (reference sequence). The CDR3 runs 12 residues. The CDR3 reads CASSYFADTQYF. The CDR3, as DNA: TGTGCCAGCAGTTACTTTGCAGATACGCAGTATTTT.

The chain employs TRBV9 and TRBJ2-7; 11 positions match TRBD1. The germline V gene encodes CDR1 SGDLS and CDR2 YYNGEE. V was pared by 1 base and J by 3 bases, with 3 bases of the junction left unmatched. The CDR3 covers 15 residues. The CDR3 region is CASSVSGTGGYEQYF. The CDR3 DNA is TGTGCCAGCAGCGTATCAGGGACAGGGGGCTACGAGCAGTACTTC. Using reference TRBV9 and TRBJ2-7 for the parts outside the CDR3, the full variable domain is DSGVTQTPKHLITATGQRVTLRCSPRSGDLSVYWYQQSLDQGLQFLIQYYNGEERAKGNILERFSAQQFPDLHSELNLSSLELGDSALYFCASSVSGTGGYEQYFGPGTRLTVT.

The J gene is TRBJ2-7, the V gene TRBV5-1; D may be TRBD1 or TRBD2 (6 bases each). From germline, CDR1 is SGHRS and CDR2 YFSETQ. Deletions cut 4 bases from V and 5 bases from J, with 19 bases between. The CDR3 spans 15 residues. The CDR3 protein is CASSRLGGPRHEQYF. The CDR3 coding sequence is TGCGCCAGCAGCCGCCTCGGGGGCCCGAGGCACGAGCAGTACTTC.

The chain is built from TRBV18 and TRBJ2-5, with D possibly being TRBD2 (5 bases). V was trimmed by 6 bases and J by 5 bases, leaving 16 bases between them. CDR1 and CDR2 (germline): KGHSH, LQKENI. CDR3 length: 14 amino acids. CDR3 coding DNA: TGTGCCAGCTCCCCCCGGGTTAGCGAGGAGACCCAGTACTTC. This encodes CASSPRVSEETQYF.